The sequence of this TCR beta chain was determined in a study of cytomegalovirus exposure and HLA in healthy donors. With 9 bases removed from V and 3 bases from J, the gap between germline ends came to 15 bases. The germline V gene has CDR1 LNHDA and CDR2 SQIVND (reference sequence). The CDR3 runs to 13 residues. The repertoire was sequenced with immunoSEQ multiplex PCR; TCRdb's copy has only in-frame clones and lacks some. The data hold about 130,000 clones, with around nine tenths observed a single time. J is TRBJ2-7 and V is TRBV19; D possibly corresponds to TRBD2 (6 bases). The sequencing sample was made of PBMCs. The TCR originated in a man aged 25-45 years in good health and CMV-seronegative. In DNA form, the CDR3 reads TGTGCCAGACTGGCGGGAACCTACTACGAGCAGTACTTC. Protein sequence: CARLAGTYYEQYF. The complete variable domain, with remaining parts taken from reference TRBV19 and TRBJ2-7, reads DGGITQSPKYLFRKEGQNVTLSCEQNLNHDAMYWYRQDPGQGLRLIYYSQIVNDFQKGDIAEGYSVSREKKESFPLTVTSAQKNPTAFYLCARLAGTYYEQYFGPGTRLTVT.